This T cell receptor (beta chain) was documented in a study of regulatory T cells in long-lasting Graves disease. The study's findings and limits: The study examined only peripheral blood, not thyroid tissue. Lower TCR diversity was seen in persistent Graves' patients than in newly diagnosed ones.

The time point was: persistent/refractory GD, antithyroid drugs over 5 years with positive TRAb. The authors made the TCR library using RNA they extracted from PBMCs. The CDR3 spans 12 residues. CDR1 is MNHNS, CDR2 SASEGT, per germline. Trimming at V came to 5 bases and at J to 5 bases, leaving 3 bases not matched to a gene. Sequencing libraries for TCR beta were prepared with iRepertoire HTBI primers and Arm-PCR of CDR3 regions. A single record per CDR3 protein comes from TCRdb applying MiXCR to the multiplex PCR reads. The profile shows under 350,000 distinct CDR3 sequences, 22% of them singletons. This clonotype was counted between two and nine times. Its matching antigen is unknown.

The material sequenced was peripheral blood mononuclear cells (PBMCs), taken when the disease was refractory, from a patient treated with antithyroid drugs. This clonotype was sampled from a female donor with Graves disease. The chain uses TRBV6-1 and TRBJ2-7; 7 nucleotides align to TRBD2. The CDR3 DNA is TGTGCCAGCAGTCCTGGACTAGACGAGCAGTACTTC. Protein product: CASSPGLDEQYF.